This T cell receptor beta chain comes out of a study of patients and donors after allogeneic stem cell transplantation. TCRdb analysed the RT-PCR reads with MiXCR anew, one entry per CDR3 protein. Among about 110,000 distinct CDR3 sequences, less than 45% were seen once, and the ten largest hold more than 25%. Germline loops: CDR1 MNHEY, CDR2 SVGEGT. CDR3 length: 14 residues. Trimming cost V 3 bases and J 4 bases, with 13 bases left between them. The chain couples TRBV6-2 or TRBV6-3 to TRBJ2-7; no clear D. What was sequenced was blood, either unsorted or a sorted T cell fraction (not recorded which). This TCR was sampled from a human donor who was either an allogeneic HSCT recipient or a stem cell or donor lymphocyte infusion donor (not recorded which). It is not recorded whose cells these are; they may come from a transplant donor. CDR3 amino acids: CASSYDNFLYEQYF. For the CDR3, the DNA is TGTGCCAGCAGTTATGACAACTTTCTTTACGAGCAGTACTTC.